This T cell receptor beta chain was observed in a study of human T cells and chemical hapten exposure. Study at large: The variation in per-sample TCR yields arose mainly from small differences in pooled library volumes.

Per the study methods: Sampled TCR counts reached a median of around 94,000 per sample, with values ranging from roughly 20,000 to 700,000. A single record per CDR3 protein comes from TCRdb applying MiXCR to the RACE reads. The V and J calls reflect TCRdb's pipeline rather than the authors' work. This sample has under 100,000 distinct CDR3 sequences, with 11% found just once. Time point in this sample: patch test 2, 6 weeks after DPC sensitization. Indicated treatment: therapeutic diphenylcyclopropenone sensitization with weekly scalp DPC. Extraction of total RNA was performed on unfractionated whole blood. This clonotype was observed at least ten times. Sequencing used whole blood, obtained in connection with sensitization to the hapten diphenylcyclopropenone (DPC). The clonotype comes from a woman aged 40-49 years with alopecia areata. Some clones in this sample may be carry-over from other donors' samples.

Written as DNA, the CDR3 is TGTGCCAGCAGCCAGAAAAACTCTGGGGCCAACGTCCTGACTTTC. Protein: CASSQKNSGANVLTF. V and J are TRBV13 and TRBJ2-6; D gene ambiguous. The CDR3 contains 15 residues. Germline-derived CDR1 and CDR2 are PRHDT and FYEKMQ (reference sequence). The V and J ends lost 5 bases and 0 bases respectively, with 8 bases between them.